The clone carrying this T cell receptor beta chain was seen a few times. As yet, its antigen is unknown. It was RNA transcripts that yielded the amplified TCR beta CDR3 regions. Researchers ran a first-round RT-PCR on the TCR CDR3 using the HTBI primer set. TCRdb fed the multiplex PCR reads into MiXCR, producing one record per CDR3 protein. The repertoire holds roughly 700,000 distinct CDR3 sequences, with 14% as singletons. CDR3 size: 15 residues. V was pared by 4 bases and J by 10 bases, with 12 bases of the junction left unmatched. Per germline, CDR1 SNHLY and CDR2 FYNNEI. This sample stems from a study of T cells in Graves' hyperthyroidism and ophthalmopathy. Each 10 ml fresh peripheral blood draw supplied the PBMCs. Study findings and constraints: Separation of ophthalmopathy from stable hyperthyroidism was achieved by a 13 V-J model. Blood shared most expanded thyroid clonotypes above 0.001.

The chain recombines TRBV2 with TRBJ2-3; 9 nucleotides match TRBD2. The specimen was blood. This TCR was sampled from a young woman with Graves' hyperthyroidism. The CDR3 coding sequence is TGTGCCAGCAGTGGCGTGCTAGCGGGAAGGGGTGCGCAGTATTTT. This translates into CASSGVLAGRGAQYF.